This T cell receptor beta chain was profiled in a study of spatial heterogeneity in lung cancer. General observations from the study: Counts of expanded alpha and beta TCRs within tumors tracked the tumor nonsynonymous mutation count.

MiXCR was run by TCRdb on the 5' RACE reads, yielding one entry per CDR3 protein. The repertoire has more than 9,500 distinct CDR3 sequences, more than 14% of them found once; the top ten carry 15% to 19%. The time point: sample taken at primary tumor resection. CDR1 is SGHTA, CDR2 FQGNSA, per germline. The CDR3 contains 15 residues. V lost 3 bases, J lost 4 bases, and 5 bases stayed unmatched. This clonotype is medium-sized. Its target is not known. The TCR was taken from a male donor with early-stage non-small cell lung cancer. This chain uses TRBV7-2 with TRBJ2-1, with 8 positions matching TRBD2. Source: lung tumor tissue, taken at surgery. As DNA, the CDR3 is TGTGCCAGCAGCTTCCAGCGGGGGTCGTACAATGAGCAGTTCTTC. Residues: CASSFQRGSYNEQFF. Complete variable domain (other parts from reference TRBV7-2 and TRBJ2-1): GAGVSQSPSNKVTEKGKDVELRCDPISGHTALYWYRQSLGQGLEFLIYFQGNSAPDKSGLPSDRFSAERTGGSVSTLTIQRTQQEDSAVYLCASSFQRGSYNEQFFGPGTRLTVL.